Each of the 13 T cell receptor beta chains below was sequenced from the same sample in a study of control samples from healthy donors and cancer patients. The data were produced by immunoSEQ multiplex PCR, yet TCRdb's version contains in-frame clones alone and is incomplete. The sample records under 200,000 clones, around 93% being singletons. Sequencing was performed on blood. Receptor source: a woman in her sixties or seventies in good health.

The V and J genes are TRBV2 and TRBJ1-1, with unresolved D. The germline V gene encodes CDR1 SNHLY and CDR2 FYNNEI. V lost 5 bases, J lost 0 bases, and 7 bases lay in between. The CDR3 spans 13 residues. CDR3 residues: CASSRQLNTEAFF. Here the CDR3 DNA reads TGTGCCAGCAGTAGGCAGCTGAACACTGAAGCTTTCTTT.

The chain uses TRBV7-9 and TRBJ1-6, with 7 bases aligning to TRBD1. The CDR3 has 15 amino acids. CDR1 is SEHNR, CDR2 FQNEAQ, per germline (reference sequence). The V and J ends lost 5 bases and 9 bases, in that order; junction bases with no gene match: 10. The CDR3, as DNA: TGTGCCAGCAGCCCCCCCGGGACAGAGACTTCACCCCTCCACTTT. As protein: CASSPPGTETSPLHF. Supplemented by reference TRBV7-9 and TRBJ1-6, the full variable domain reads DTGVSQNPRHKITKRGQNVTFRCDPISEHNRLYWYRQTLGQGPEFLTYFQNEAQLEKSRLLSDRFSAERPKGSFSTLEIQRTEQGDSAMYLCASSPPGTETSPLHFGNGTRLTVT.

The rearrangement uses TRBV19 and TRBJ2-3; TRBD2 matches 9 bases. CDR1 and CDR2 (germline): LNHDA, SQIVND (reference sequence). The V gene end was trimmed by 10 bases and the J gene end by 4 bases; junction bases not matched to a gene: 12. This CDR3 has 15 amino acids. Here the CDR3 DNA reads TGTGCCACTAGCGGGGCAGCGATTTTAGCAGATACGCAGTATTTT. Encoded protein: CATSGAAILADTQYF.

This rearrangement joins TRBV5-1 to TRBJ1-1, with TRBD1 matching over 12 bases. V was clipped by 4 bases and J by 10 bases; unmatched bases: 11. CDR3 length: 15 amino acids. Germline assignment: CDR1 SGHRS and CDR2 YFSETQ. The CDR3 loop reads CASSDPGQGAGGAFF. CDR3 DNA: TGCGCCAGCAGCGACCCGGGACAGGGGGCAGGGGGAGCTTTCTTT.

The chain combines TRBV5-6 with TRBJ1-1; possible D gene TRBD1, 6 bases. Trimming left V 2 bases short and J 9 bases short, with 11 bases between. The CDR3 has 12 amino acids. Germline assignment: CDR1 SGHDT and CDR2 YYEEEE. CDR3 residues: CASSFPTGKAFF. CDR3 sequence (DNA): TGTGCCAGCAGCTTCCCCACAGGGAAAGCTTTCTTT.

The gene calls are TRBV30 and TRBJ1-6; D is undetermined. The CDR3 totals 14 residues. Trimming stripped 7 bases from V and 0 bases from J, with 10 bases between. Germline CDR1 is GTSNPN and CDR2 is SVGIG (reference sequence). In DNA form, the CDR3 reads TGTGCCTCTATGACCAACTCCTATAATTCACCCCTCCACTTT. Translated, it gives CASMTNSYNSPLHF. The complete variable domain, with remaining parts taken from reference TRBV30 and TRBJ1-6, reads SQTIHQWPATLVQPVGSPLSLECTVEGTSNPNLYWYRQAAGRGLQLLFYSVGIGQISSEVPQNLSASRPQDRQFILSSKKLLLSDSGFYLCASMTNSYNSPLHFGNGTRLTVT.

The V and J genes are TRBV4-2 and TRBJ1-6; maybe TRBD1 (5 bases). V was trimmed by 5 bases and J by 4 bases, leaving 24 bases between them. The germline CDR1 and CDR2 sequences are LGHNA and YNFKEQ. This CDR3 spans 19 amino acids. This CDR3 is CASSYIPPQPGTYNSPLHF. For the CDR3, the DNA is TGTGCCAGCAGCTATATCCCCCCCCAACCGGGGACTTATAATTCACCCCTCCACTTT.

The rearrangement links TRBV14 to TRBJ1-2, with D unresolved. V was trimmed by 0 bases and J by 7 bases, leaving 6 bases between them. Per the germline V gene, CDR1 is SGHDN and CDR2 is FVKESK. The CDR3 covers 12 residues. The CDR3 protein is CASSQDFRGYTF. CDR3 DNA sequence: TGTGCCAGCAGCCAAGATTTCCGTGGCTACACCTTC. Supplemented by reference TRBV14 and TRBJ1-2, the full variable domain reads EAGVTQFPSHSVIEKGQTVTLRCDPISGHDNLYWYRRVMGKEIKFLLHFVKESKQDESGMPNNRFLAERTGGTYSTLKVQPAELEDSGVYFCASSQDFRGYTFGSGTRLTVV.

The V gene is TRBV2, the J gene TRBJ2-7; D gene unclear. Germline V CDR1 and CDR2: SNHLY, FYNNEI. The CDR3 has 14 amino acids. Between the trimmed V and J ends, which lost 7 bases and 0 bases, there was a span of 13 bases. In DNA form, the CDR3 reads TGTGCCAGCAAAGCTCAGGCGGTCTCCTACGAGCAGTACTTC. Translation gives CASKAQAVSYEQYF.

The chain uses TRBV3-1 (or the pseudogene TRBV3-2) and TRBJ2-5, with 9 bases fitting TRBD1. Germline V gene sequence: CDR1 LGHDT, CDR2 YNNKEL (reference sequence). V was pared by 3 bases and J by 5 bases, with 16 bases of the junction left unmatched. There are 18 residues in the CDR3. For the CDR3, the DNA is TGTGCCAGCAGCCACAGACCGGGACAGGGATTTTTAGCGGAGACCCAGTACTTC. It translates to CASSHRPGQGFLAETQYF.

CDR3 sequence (DNA): TGTGCCAGCAGCCCACGGGACAAGGACTACTATGGCTACACCTTC. Translated, it gives CASSPRDKDYYGYTF. The chain is built from TRBV5-8 and TRBJ1-2, with a possible D match to TRBD1 (6 bases). Per the germline V gene, CDR1 is SGHTS and CDR2 is YDEGEE. V shed 4 bases and J shed 3 bases, with 16 bases lying between them. The CDR3 loop spans 15 amino acids.

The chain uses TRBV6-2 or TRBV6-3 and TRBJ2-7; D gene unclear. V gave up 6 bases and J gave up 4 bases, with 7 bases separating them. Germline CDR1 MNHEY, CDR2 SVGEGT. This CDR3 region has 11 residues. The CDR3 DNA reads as TGTGCCAGCAGCCCTCGTTACGAGCAGTACTTC. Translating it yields CASSPRYEQYF.

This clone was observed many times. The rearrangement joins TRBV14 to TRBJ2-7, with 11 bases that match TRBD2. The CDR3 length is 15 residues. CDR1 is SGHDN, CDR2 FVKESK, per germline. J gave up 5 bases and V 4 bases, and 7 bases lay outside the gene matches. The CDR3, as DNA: TGTGCCAGCAGCCGCATACTAGCGGGGGTCGACGAGCAGTACTTC. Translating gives CASSRILAGVDEQYF. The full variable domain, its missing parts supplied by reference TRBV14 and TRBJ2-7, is EAGVTQFPSHSVIEKGQTVTLRCDPISGHDNLYWYRRVMGKEIKFLLHFVKESKQDESGMPNNRFLAERTGGTYSTLKVQPAELEDSGVYFCASSRILAGVDEQYFGPGTRLTVT.